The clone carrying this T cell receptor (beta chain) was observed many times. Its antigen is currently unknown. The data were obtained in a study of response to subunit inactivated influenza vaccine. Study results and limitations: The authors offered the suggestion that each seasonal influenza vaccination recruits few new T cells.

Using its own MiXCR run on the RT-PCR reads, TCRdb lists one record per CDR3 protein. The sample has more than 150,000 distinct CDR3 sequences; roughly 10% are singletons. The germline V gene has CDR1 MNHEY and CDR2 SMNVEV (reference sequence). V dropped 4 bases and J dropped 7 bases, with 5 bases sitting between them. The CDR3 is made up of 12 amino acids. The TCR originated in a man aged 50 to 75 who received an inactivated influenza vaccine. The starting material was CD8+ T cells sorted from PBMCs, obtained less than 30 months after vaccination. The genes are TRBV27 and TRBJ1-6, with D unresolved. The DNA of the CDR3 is TGTGCCAGCAGTTACCAAAATTCACCCCTCCACTTT. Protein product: CASSYQNSPLHF.